This passage covers 9 T cell receptor beta chains from one sample sequenced in a study of T cells in Graves' hyperthyroidism and ophthalmopathy. Amplified TCR beta CDR3 regions came from RNA transcripts. In the first-round RT-PCR of the TCR CDR3, the HTBI primer set was used. TCRdb recomputed calls from the multiplex PCR reads with MiXCR, one row per CDR3 protein. The data contain about 760,000 distinct CDR3 sequences, over 35% of them singletons. Sequenced sample: blood. The receptors come from a woman in her forties with Graves' hyperthyroidism.

As regards this clonotype: One end of the junction does not line up with germline, which may come from a read error. The genes are TRBV10-1 and TRBJ1-2, with no clear D. This CDR3 has 15 residues. Germline V gene data show CDR1 as WNHNN and CDR2 as SYGVQD (reference sequence). The CDR3 region is CASSESSRVGLGCTF. The DNA for the CDR3 is TGCGCCAGCAGTGAGTCATCTAGAGTCGGATTGGGCTGCACCTTC.

This clonotype turned up a few times. The CDR3 region has the DNA TGTGCCAGCAGTAGCCCGCAGGGTCGGGAGACCCAGTACTTC. Translated: CASSSPQGRETQYF. This rearrangement joins TRBV6-5 to TRBJ2-5; possible D gene TRBD1, 5 bases. V was clipped by 5 bases and J by 5 bases, with 15 bases between them. Germline-derived CDR1 and CDR2 are MNHEY and SVGAGI. This CDR3 has 14 amino acids.

This clonotype was seen ten or more times. The chain joins TRBV20-1 to TRBJ1-2; D ambiguous. Trimming left V 1 base short and J 6 bases short, with 12 bases between. The CDR3 has 13 amino acids. Germline loops: CDR1 DFQATT, CDR2 SNEGSKA (reference sequence). CDR3 protein: CSARGSFGDGYTF. The CDR3 bases are TGCAGTGCTAGAGGCAGTTTTGGGGATGGCTACACCTTC.

This clonotype showed up just a few times. CDR3 bases: TGTGCCAGCAGCTTTACCCGGGGGTCACCCCCCTACGAGCAGTACTTC. It encodes CASSFTRGSPPYEQYF. The chain joins TRBV7-9 to TRBJ2-7; maybe TRBD2 (6 bases). The V and J ends lost 3 bases and 2 bases respectively, with 17 bases between them. CDR3 length: 16 residues. Germline-derived CDR1 and CDR2 are SEHNR and FQNEAQ (reference sequence).

This chain connects TRBV7-3 to TRBJ2-1, with a possible D match to TRBD1 (5 bases). CDR3 size: 15 residues. The V gene lost 2 bases and the J gene lost 1 base, with 9 bases spanning the gap. Germline CDR1 is SGHTA and CDR2 is FQGTGA. This CDR3 is CASSLWGGSYNEQFF. Written as DNA, the CDR3 is TGTGCCAGCAGCTTATGGGGCGGTTCCTACAATGAGCAGTTCTTC.

The chain recombines TRBV19 with TRBJ2-2, with 11 bases matching TRBD1. Germline V gene data show CDR1 as LNHDA and CDR2 as SQIVND (reference sequence). Trimming removed 9 bases from V and 3 bases from J; junction bases left unmatched: 3. The CDR3 totals 14 residues. The CDR3 DNA reads as TGTGCCAGCTTGGACAGGGGGCACACCGGGGAGCTGTTTTTT. Protein sequence: CASLDRGHTGELFF.

The chain recombines TRBV7-2 with TRBJ2-5; 14 nucleotides agree with TRBD2. Germline V gives CDR1 SGHTA, CDR2 FQGNSA. V trimming: 6 bases; J trimming: 4 bases; junction bases outside the gene matches: 4. This CDR3 region has 15 residues. CDR3 coding DNA: TGTGCCAGCAGACCGGGACTAGCGGGAGCAGAGACCCAGTACTTC. It is translated as CASRPGLAGAETQYF.

The sample holds many counts of this clonotype. The rearrangement uses TRBV20-1 and TRBJ1-2, with D perhaps matching TRBD1 (6 bases). Trimming stripped 3 bases from V and 6 bases from J, with 11 bases between. CDR3 length: 12 amino acids. Germline CDR1 is DFQATT and CDR2 is SNEGSKA (reference sequence). The CDR3 DNA follows: TGCAGTGCTAGCCCACAGGGAAATGGCTACACCTTC. Its translation is CSASPQGNGYTF.

In DNA form, the CDR3 reads TGCAGTGCTAGACGGCCGGGACTAGCTTACGAGCAGTACTTC. Its protein product is CSARRPGLAYEQYF. The chain has TRBV20-1 and TRBJ2-7; the match to TRBD2 covers 9 bases. The trim removed 2 bases at V and 4 bases at J, leaving 6 bases unmatched. The CDR3 contains 14 residues. CDR1 and CDR2 from the germline V gene are DFQATT and SNEGSKA (reference sequence).